These 16 T cell receptor beta chains share one sample of origin, sequenced in a study of blood T cell repertoires in COVID-19. Libraries were prepared by immunoSEQ multiplex PCR; TCRdb keeps only in-frame clonotypes and omits some of them. The table has about 170,000 clones, around 79% seen once. Material for sequencing was PBMCs or T cells enriched from blood (not recorded which). The receptors stem from a woman between 65 and 79 years old in a cohort exposed to, infected with or recovered from COVID-19 (not recorded which).

This clone was counted many times. The chain has TRBV11-2 and TRBJ2-2, with 7 bases aligning to TRBD2. V was clipped by 2 bases and J by 3 bases; unmatched bases: 3. The CDR3 length is 15 residues. Germline CDR1 SGHAT, CDR2 FQNNGV. The DNA of the CDR3 is TGTGCCAGCAGCTTAAGGCGGGAGTACACCGGGGAGCTGTTTTTT. It specifies CASSLRREYTGELFF.

The rearrangement uses TRBV6-5 and TRBJ1-3; 8 nucleotides agree with TRBD1. V trimming: 6 bases; J trimming: 4 bases; junction bases outside the gene matches: 8. The CDR3 has 15 amino acids. Germline V lookup: CDR1 MNHEY, CDR2 SVGAGI. CDR3 protein: CASRKGTGPGNTIYF. CDR3 DNA: TGTGCCAGCAGGAAGGGGACAGGTCCCGGAAACACCATATATTTT.

The gene calls are TRBV27 and TRBJ2-2; TRBD1 matches 7 bases. Germline trimming cut 2 bases from V and 3 bases from J; bases unmatched to any gene: 9. The CDR3 has 17 amino acids. Germline loops: CDR1 MNHEY, CDR2 SMNVEV (reference sequence). The CDR3 is CASSLRRGQGYTGELFF. The CDR3 DNA reads as TGTGCCAGCAGTTTAAGAAGGGGGCAGGGCTACACCGGGGAGCTGTTTTTT.

The chain carries TRBV9 and TRBJ2-6, with TRBD1 as a possible D gene (5 bases). The CDR3 totals 17 residues. Germline V gene lookup returns CDR1 SGDLS and CDR2 YYNGEE. Trimming removed 4 bases from V and 0 bases from J, with 14 bases in between. The chain's CDR3 is CASSPRDRSSGANVLTF. In DNA form, the CDR3 reads TGTGCCAGCAGCCCCAGGGATAGAAGCTCTGGGGCCAACGTCCTGACTTTC.

This clone was counted once. The rearrangement uses TRBV11-2 and TRBJ2-7, with 8 bases lining up with TRBD1. V trimming: 3 bases; J trimming: 10 bases; junction bases outside the gene matches: 8. The CDR3 is 13 amino acids. The germline CDR1 and CDR2 sequences are SGHAT and FQNNGV. CDR3: CASSLGWGTGQYF. CDR3 nucleotides: TGTGCCAGCAGCTTGGGATGGGGGACAGGTCAGTACTTC.

This chain uses TRBV5-1 with TRBJ2-7; tentatively, D is TRBD2 (5 bases). Germline CDR1 reads SGHRS; CDR2 reads YFSETQ. The CDR3 consists of 16 residues. Trimming pared 0 bases from V and 0 bases from J, leaving 13 bases between. The CDR3 loop reads CASSLVPAESSYEQYF. For the CDR3, the DNA is TGCGCCAGCAGCTTGGTGCCAGCGGAGAGCTCCTACGAGCAGTACTTC.

The chain has TRBV9 and TRBJ2-2, with D perhaps matching TRBD2 (5 bases). The V end lost 0 bases, the J end lost 7 bases, and 10 bases lay between the germline ends. The CDR3 contains 14 residues. Germline CDR1 SGDLS, CDR2 YYNGEE. The CDR3 DNA reads as TGTGCCAGCAGCGTAGCGTCCGGGGACGGGGAGCTGTTTTTT. Its protein is CASSVASGDGELFF.

This clone has just a few counts. The rearrangement joins TRBV6-1 to TRBJ2-1; 12 positions match TRBD2. The V gene end was trimmed by 2 bases and the J gene end by 2 bases; junction bases not matched to a gene: 7. CDR3 length: 18 amino acids. CDR1 MNHNS and CDR2 SASEGT come from the germline V gene. The CDR3 region has the DNA TGTGCCAGCAGTGAACAACTAGCGGGAGGTGGGGCCTACAATGAGCAGTTCTTC. This translates into CASSEQLAGGGAYNEQFF.

V is TRBV7-2 and J is TRBJ2-7; weak D call: TRBD1 (5 bases). This CDR3 contains 15 residues. V was clipped by 5 bases and J by 5 bases, with 19 bases between them. The V gene's germline CDR1 is SGHTA and CDR2 FQGNSA. The CDR3 region has the DNA TGTGCCAGCAGCCTAAGAAGGAGACAGACAGACGAGCAGTACTTC. Translating gives CASSLRRRQTDEQYF.

V gene TRBV5-1 combines with J gene TRBJ1-1; D may be TRBD1 (6 bases). The CDR3 has 14 amino acids. Germline-derived CDR1 and CDR2 are SGHRS and YFSETQ. With 1 base removed from V and 2 bases from J, the gap between germline ends came to 9 bases. CDR3: CASSLTGTNTEAFF. The CDR3, as DNA: TGCGCCAGCAGCTTGACAGGGACCAACACTGAAGCTTTCTTT.

The chain joins TRBV30 to TRBJ1-4; D may be TRBD1 (6 bases). Germline assignment: CDR1 GTSNPN and CDR2 SVGIG (reference sequence). The CDR3 length is 18 residues. The V end lost 0 bases, the J end lost 11 bases, and 28 bases lay between the germline ends. CDR3 nucleotides: TGTGCCTGGAGTGTACGGGACTCGGGGGGCCTAGTGAAGGGGAAACTGTTTTTT. Encoded protein: CAWSVRDSGGLVKGKLFF. Drawing the rest from reference TRBV30 and TRBJ1-4, the complete variable domain is SQTIHQWPATLVQPVGSPLSLECTVEGTSNPNLYWYRQAAGRGLQLLFYSVGIGQISSEVPQNLSASRPQDRQFILSSKKLLLSDSGFYLCAWSVRDSGGLVKGKLFFGSGTQLSVL.

The V and J genes are TRBV11-3 and TRBJ2-7, with TRBD1 matching over 9 bases. The CDR3 sequence is 14 residues long. From germline, CDR1 is SGHNT and CDR2 YENEEA. The V segment lost 8 bases and the J segment 4 bases; nucleotides outside the gene matches: 9. DNA for the CDR3: TGTGCCAGCGGAAATACAGGGGGCGAGTACGAGCAGTACTTC. Translating gives CASGNTGGEYEQYF.

This chain links TRBV5-1 with TRBJ1-6, with a weak D call TRBD1 (6 bases). V was shortened by 4 bases and J by 8 bases, with 13 bases between the two germline ends. The CDR3 runs 14 residues. Per germline, CDR1 SGHRS and CDR2 YFSETQ. CDR3 sequence (DNA): TGCGCCAGCAGCATAGGACAGACGGATTCACCCCTCCACTTT. Amino acid sequence: CASSIGQTDSPLHF.

The chain links TRBV6-1 to TRBJ1-4; possible D gene TRBD1, 6 bases. This CDR3 region has 16 residues. Germline-derived CDR1 and CDR2 are MNHNS and SASEGT. Trimming cost V 4 bases and J 4 bases, with 16 bases left between them. This CDR3 reads CASSAALGRGNEKLFF. The CDR3 bases are TGTGCCAGCAGTGCCGCGCTGGGCAGGGGTAATGAAAAACTGTTTTTT.

The chain is built from TRBV3-1 (or the pseudogene TRBV3-2) and TRBJ1-2; the D is unclear. The V gene's germline CDR1 is LGHDT and CDR2 YNNKEL (reference sequence). Trimming removed 0 bases at V and 4 bases at J, with 12 bases between. CDR3 length equals 15 residues. The CDR3 loop reads CASSQDFNPSYGYTF. CDR3 nucleotide sequence: TGTGCCAGCAGCCAAGATTTCAACCCGAGCTATGGCTACACCTTC.

The chain is built from TRBV19 and TRBJ1-4; TRBD1 agrees at 8 bases. This CDR3 has 14 amino acids. From germline, CDR1 is LNHDA and CDR2 SQIVND (reference sequence). With 6 bases clipped from V and 7 bases from J, the junction kept 7 bases outside the gene matches. Here the CDR3 reads CASRRTGRSEKLFF. The CDR3 region has the DNA TGTGCCAGTAGGCGGACAGGGCGGAGTGAAAAACTGTTTTTT.